This T cell receptor (beta chain) comes out of a study of PD-L1 blockade in urothelial cancer. Some clones are missing from TCRdb's copy, which holds only in-frame ones; the method was immunoSEQ multiplex PCR. The data show 30,000 to 40,000 clones, roughly four fifths seen once. A single count supports this clone. Its antigen is currently unknown. The ends were cut back, 2 bases at V and 1 base at J, with 8 bases in the middle. The CDR3 length is 15 residues. Germline lookup yields CDR1 KGHSH and CDR2 LQKENI. Broader study findings: At the 3-week point, tumor-associated blood clones expanded more in durable-benefit patients. Better survival was forecast by a pretreatment blood TCR clonality below the median.

This sample comprised PBMCs, obtained around atezolizumab (anti-PD-L1) treatment. The origin of this receptor is a man in his 70s with urothelial cancer. The chain carries TRBV18 and TRBJ2-2, with a possible D match to TRBD1 (6 bases). The CDR3 DNA is TGTGCCAGCTCACCAGCAGGGGTGAACACCGGGGAGCTGTTTTTT. Protein: CASSPAGVNTGELFF.